A single sample is the source of the 29 T cell receptor beta chains below, sequenced in a study of blood T cell repertoires in COVID-19. Profiled with immunoSEQ multiplex PCR; TCRdb holds only in-frame clones, not every one. The sample records 250,000 to 300,000 clones, around four fifths being singletons. The source material was peripheral blood. The source is a man in his sixties who had recovered from COVID-19.

The CDR3 spells CSARKQAEAFF. CDR3 bases: TGCAGTGCTAGAAAGCAAGCTGAAGCTTTCTTT. This chain links TRBV20-1 with TRBJ1-1; no clear D. The CDR3 covers 11 residues. The V end lost 2 bases, the J end lost 6 bases, and 7 bases lay between the germline ends. Looked up from germline, CDR1 is DFQATT and CDR2 is SNEGSKA (reference sequence).

The rearrangement uses TRBV7-6 and TRBJ2-1; tentatively, D is TRBD2 (5 bases). This CDR3 has 16 amino acids. The V end was cut by 5 bases, the J end by 2 bases, with 16 bases between. Germline V gene sequence: CDR1 SGHVS, CDR2 FNYEAQ. CDR3 sequence (DNA): TGTGCCAGCAGCCGCGGGCTGGGCCAAACCTACAATGAGCAGTTCTTC. It yields the protein CASSRGLGQTYNEQFF. Supplemented by reference TRBV7-6 and TRBJ2-1, the full variable domain reads GAGVSQSPRYKVTKRGQDVALRCDPISGHVSLYWYRQALGQGPEFLTYFNYEAQQDKSGLPNDRFSAERPEGSISTLTIQRTEQRDSAMYRCASSRGLGQTYNEQFFGPGTRLTVL.

The rearrangement joins TRBV5-3 to TRBJ1-2; 8 bases are shared with TRBD1. TRBV5-3 is an open reading frame whose function is uncertain. This CDR3 contains 14 residues. V shed 0 bases and J 4 bases; nucleotides not matched to a gene: 2. The CDR3 region has the DNA TGTGCCAGAAGCTTGGCTCAGGGGGCCTATGGCTACACCTTC. Protein sequence: CARSLAQGAYGYTF.

This clone was seen once. The genes are TRBV5-1 and TRBJ2-3, with 8 bases identical to TRBD2. Germline loops: CDR1 SGHRS, CDR2 YFSETQ. With 1 base clipped from V and 11 bases from J, the junction kept 3 bases outside the gene matches. The CDR3 contains 12 residues. This CDR3 is CASSLTSGVQYF. In DNA form, the CDR3 reads TGCGCCAGCAGCTTGACTAGCGGAGTGCAGTATTTT.

This sequence joins TRBV10-1 and TRBJ1-5; no definite D call. The CDR3 runs 15 residues. Germline CDR1 reads WNHNN; CDR2 reads SYGVQD (reference sequence). The V and J ends lost 3 bases and 0 bases respectively, with 9 bases between them. CDR3 in amino acids: CASSDLSYSNQPQHF. CDR3 in DNA: TGCGCCAGCAGTGACTTGAGTTATAGCAATCAGCCCCAGCATTTT.

The chain has TRBV5-1 and TRBJ2-2; TRBD1 is a possible D gene (6 bases). CDR1 is SGHRS, CDR2 YFSETQ, per germline. CDR3 length: 15 amino acids. V was clipped by 1 base and J by 4 bases, with 11 bases between them. CDR3 in DNA: TGCGCCAGCAGCTTGATACAGGGTCCCACCGGGGAGCTGTTTTTT. It is translated as CASSLIQGPTGELFF.

The chain couples TRBV9 to TRBJ1-2, with D uncertain. V was pared by 0 bases and J by 4 bases, with 13 bases between. CDR3 length equals 15 residues. CDR1 is SGDLS and CDR2 is YYNGEE in the germline V gene. The CDR3 region is CASSVEVFPGYGYTF. CDR3 nucleotides: TGTGCCAGCAGCGTAGAGGTCTTTCCGGGCTATGGCTACACCTTC.

The chain has TRBV11-2 and TRBJ2-2; 9 nucleotides line up with TRBD2. The J segment lost 6 bases and the V segment lost 5 bases, leaving 7 bases of the junction unmatched. Germline V lookup: CDR1 SGHAT, CDR2 FQNNGV. This CDR3 is 15 amino acids long. The CDR3 coding sequence is TGTGCCAGCAGCCCGACGGGACTAGCATCCGGGGAGCTGTTTTTT. Amino acid sequence: CASSPTGLASGELFF.

The J gene is TRBJ1-1, the V gene TRBV19, with TRBD1 identical over 8 bases. J lost 1 base, V lost 2 bases, and 3 bases had no gene match. In germline, CDR1 is LNHDA, CDR2 SQIVND (reference sequence). The CDR3 covers 15 residues. CDR3 nucleotides: TGTGCCAGTAGTATATCAGGGGGCAGGAACACTGAAGCTTTCTTT. Protein sequence: CASSISGGRNTEAFF.

The chain joins TRBV7-3 to TRBJ2-3, with TRBD2 matching over 8 bases. The CDR3 runs 14 residues. Germline CDR1 is SGHTA and CDR2 is FQGTGA. J was trimmed by 7 bases and V by 5 bases; bases with no gene match: 8. Here the CDR3 DNA reads TGTGCCAGCAGCCCCGGGAGGGCAAGTTATACGCAGTATTTT. This encodes CASSPGRASYTQYF. Full variable domain (rest looked up from reference TRBV7-3 and TRBJ2-3): GAGVSQTPSNKVTEKGKYVELRCDPISGHTALYWYRQSLGQGPEFLIYFQGTGAADDSGLPNDRFFAVRPEGSVSTLKIQRTERGDSAVYLCASSPGRASYTQYFGPGTRLTVL.

The gene calls are TRBV19 and TRBJ1-1; TRBD1 is a possible D gene (6 bases). This CDR3 region has 14 residues. Germline loops: CDR1 LNHDA, CDR2 SQIVND (reference sequence). V lost 11 bases and J 4 bases, leaving 20 bases between the germline ends. The CDR3 here is CASKGGALFTEAFF. The CDR3 DNA reads TGTGCCTCAAAGGGGGGGGCTCTATTCACTGAAGCTTTCTTT. Drawing the rest from reference TRBV19 and TRBJ1-1, the complete variable domain is DGGITQSPKYLFRKEGQNVTLSCEQNLNHDAMYWYRQDPGQGLRLIYYSQIVNDFQKGDIAEGYSVSREKKESFPLTVTSAQKNPTAFYLCASKGGALFTEAFFGQGTRLTVV.

This chain links TRBV9 with TRBJ2-3, with 13 positions matching TRBD2. CDR3 length: 17 residues. Germline V gene lookup returns CDR1 SGDLS and CDR2 YYNGEE. V was pared by 3 bases and J by 6 bases, with 10 bases of the junction left unmatched. This CDR3 is CASSALPGLAGYDTQYF. CDR3 DNA: TGTGCCAGCAGCGCCCTCCCGGGACTAGCGGGATACGATACGCAGTATTTT.

This chain joins TRBV27 and TRBJ2-7; 12 bases agree with TRBD1. Trimming took 8 bases from V and 2 from J; bases not matched to a gene: 13. Germline V CDR1 and CDR2: MNHEY, SMNVEV (reference sequence). CDR3 length: 17 residues. The CDR3 spells CASGAGTGGTLTYEQYF. As DNA, the CDR3 is TGTGCCAGCGGAGCCGGGACAGGGGGCACACTAACCTACGAGCAGTACTTC.

The DNA for the CDR3 is TGTGCCAGCAGTTACTCGTCAGCGGCTCCATCCTACAATGAGCAGTTCTTC. This encodes CASSYSSAAPSYNEQFF. The V gene is TRBV6-7, the J gene TRBJ2-1, with D possibly being TRBD2 (5 bases). TRBV6-7 falls under the ORF class, with uncertain function. Trimming shortened V by 0 bases and J by 1 base, and 13 bases separated the two germline ends. The CDR3 totals 17 residues.

This chain links TRBV6-2 or TRBV6-3 with TRBJ1-2, with TRBD1 identical over 9 bases. The V and J ends lost 5 bases and 0 bases, in that order; junction bases with no gene match: 10. This CDR3 comprises 17 residues. Germline assignment: CDR1 MNHEY and CDR2 SVGEGT. DNA for the CDR3: TGTGCCAGCAGTCAAAAACAGGGGGCGGCAACTAACTATGGCTACACCTTC. This encodes CASSQKQGAATNYGYTF.

The chain uses TRBV6-1 and TRBJ2-7; 8 positions match TRBD2. CDR1 is MNHNS, CDR2 SASEGT, per germline. The CDR3 consists of 16 residues. V lost 5 bases to trimming and J lost 4 bases; unmatched junction nucleotides: 13. This CDR3 reads CASSQGDPRGGYEQYF. The CDR3 DNA reads TGTGCCAGCAGTCAAGGGGACCCACGGGGGGGATACGAGCAGTACTTC.

The chain carries TRBV9 and TRBJ2-2; 8 bases are shared with TRBD2. Trimming at V came to 6 bases and at J to 7 bases, leaving 8 bases not matched to a gene. Germline values: CDR1 SGDLS, CDR2 YYNGEE. The CDR3 runs to 14 residues. The CDR3 region has the DNA TGTGCCAGCAACGCCGGGAGGGCCAACGGGGAGCTGTTTTTT. Its translation is CASNAGRANGELFF.

The chain combines TRBV2 with TRBJ1-5; D may be TRBD1 (6 bases). The CDR3 extends over 14 amino acids. Trimming cost V 10 bases and J 0 bases, with 13 bases left between them. CDR1 and CDR2 (germline): SNHLY, FYNNEI. Here the CDR3 reads CATSDSHSNQPQHF. CDR3 bases: TGTGCCACCTCGGACAGCCATAGCAATCAGCCCCAGCATTTT.

J is TRBJ1-2 and V is TRBV7-8, with TRBD1 identical over 9 bases. The CDR3 is 17 residues long. The ends lost 5 bases at V and 4 bases at J; junction bases unmatched: 14. The V gene's germline CDR1 is SGHVS and CDR2 FQNEAQ. CDR3: CASSPPGQGIRGYGYTF. The CDR3 DNA sequence: TGTGCCAGCAGCCCGCCGGGACAGGGAATCAGGGGCTATGGCTACACCTTC.

This clone was counted only a few times. The J gene is TRBJ1-2, the V gene TRBV28; no firm D call. Between the trimmed V and J ends, which lost 1 base and 2 bases, there was a span of 2 bases. The CDR3 consists of 12 residues. Germline-derived CDR1 and CDR2 are MDHEN and SYDVKM. CDR3 loop: CASSLSNYGYTF. For the CDR3, the DNA is TGTGCCAGCAGTTTATCGAACTATGGCTACACCTTC.

This chain joins TRBV29-1 and TRBJ2-5; tentative D call: TRBD2 (6 bases). This CDR3 region has 12 residues. CDR1 and CDR2 from the germline V gene are SQVTM and ANQGSEA. V lost 6 bases to trimming and J lost 4 bases, with 12 bases between them. CDR3 in amino acids: CSVGGSGETQYF. As DNA, the CDR3 is TGCAGCGTGGGGGGTAGCGGAGAGACCCAGTACTTC. The full variable domain, with the rest looked up from reference TRBV29-1 and TRBJ2-5, is SAVISQKPSRDICQRGTSLTIQCQVDSQVTMMFWYRQQPGQSLTLIATANQGSEATYESGFVIDKFPISRPNLTFSTLTVSNMSPEDSSIYLCSVGGSGETQYFGPGTRLLVL.

CDR3 DNA sequence: TGTGCCAGCAGCTTAACCCCCGCCGGGGGAAGGCTGTTTTTT. Its protein is CASSLTPAGGRLFF. The rearrangement joins TRBV7-3 to TRBJ2-2; tentatively, D is TRBD2 (6 bases). The CDR3 is made up of 14 amino acids. CDR1 is SGHTA, CDR2 FQGTGA, per germline. V lost 0 bases, J lost 13 bases, and 15 bases lay in between. The full variable domain, its missing parts supplied by reference TRBV7-3 and TRBJ2-2, is GAGVSQTPSNKVTEKGKYVELRCDPISGHTALYWYRQSLGQGPEFLIYFQGTGAADDSGLPNDRFFAVRPEGSVSTLKIQRTERGDSAVYLCASSLTPAGGRLFFGEGSRLTVL.

The gene calls are TRBV9 and TRBJ2-1; 10 bases map to TRBD2. The length of the CDR3 is 16 residues. In germline, CDR1 is SGDLS, CDR2 YYNGEE. Trimming took 4 bases from V and 4 from J; bases not matched to a gene: 8. The CDR3 bases are TGTGCCAGCAGCTCAGGGGGTAGCGGGGGGTACAATGAGCAGTTCTTC. Amino acid sequence: CASSSGGSGGYNEQFF. The variable domain in full, with the rest retrieved from reference TRBV9 and TRBJ2-1, is DSGVTQTPKHLITATGQRVTLRCSPRSGDLSVYWYQQSLDQGLQFLIQYYNGEERAKGNILERFSAQQFPDLHSELNLSSLELGDSALYFCASSSGGSGGYNEQFFGPGTRLTVL.

The table lists this clone with a few counts. The chain is built from TRBV28 and TRBJ2-1; tentative D call: TRBD1 (6 bases). The CDR3 runs to 15 residues. Per germline, CDR1 MDHEN and CDR2 SYDVKM. V lost 5 bases to trimming and J lost 6 bases, with 17 bases between them. The CDR3 spells CASSAPSRGSNEQFF. The CDR3 DNA reads TGTGCCAGCAGTGCCCCTTCTAGGGGGAGCAATGAGCAGTTCTTC. Full variable domain (outside the CDR3, taken from reference TRBV28 and TRBJ2-1): DVKVTQSSRYLVKRTGEKVFLECVQDMDHENMFWYRQDPGLGLRLIYFSYDVKMKEKGDIPEGYSVSREKKERFSLILESASTNQTSMYLCASSAPSRGSNEQFFGPGTRLTVL.

This clone has a handful of counts. This chain uses TRBV5-1 with TRBJ2-2, with 8 positions matching TRBD2. Trimming cost V 7 bases and J 5 bases; bases outside gene matches: 10. The germline gives CDR1 SGHRS, CDR2 YFSETQ. CDR3 length: 15 residues. CDR3 residues: CASSRDSGVTGELFF. The CDR3 DNA reads TGCGCCAGCTCGAGGGATAGCGGGGTGACCGGGGAGCTGTTTTTT.

CDR3 residues: CASSLASPSGELFF. CDR3 sequence (DNA): TGCGCCAGCAGCTTGGCTTCCCCGTCCGGGGAGCTGTTTTTT. The chain couples TRBV5-1 to TRBJ2-2; D not resolved. Trimming removed 0 bases from V and 6 bases from J, with 9 bases in between. The CDR3 has 14 residues. From germline, CDR1 is SGHRS and CDR2 YFSETQ.

This chain uses TRBV10-2 with TRBJ2-1; 7 bases align to TRBD2. The CDR3 extends over 13 amino acids. Germline CDR1 WSHSY, CDR2 SAAADI. With 6 bases clipped from V and 6 bases from J, the junction kept 5 bases outside the gene matches. The CDR3 region has the DNA TGCGCCAGCAGGGAGACTAGCTTCAATGAGCAGTTCTTC. Protein sequence: CASRETSFNEQFF.

This clone showed up just a few times. The chain is built from TRBV7-2 and TRBJ1-5; D is ambiguous. Germline lookup yields CDR1 SGHTA and CDR2 FQGNSA. The length of the CDR3 is 16 residues. V lost 1 base and J lost 9, with 19 bases in between. The CDR3 spells CASSLDGGSHLPPQHF. CDR3 bases: TGTGCCAGCAGCTTAGACGGCGGCTCTCATCTCCCGCCCCAGCATTTT. Variable domain in full (rest from reference TRBV7-2 and TRBJ1-5): GAGVSQSPSNKVTEKGKDVELRCDPISGHTALYWYRQSLGQGLEFLIYFQGNSAPDKSGLPSDRFSAERTGGSVSTLTIQRTQQEDSAVYLCASSLDGGSHLPPQHFGDGTRLSIL.

V is TRBV6-4 and J is TRBJ2-1; D gene ambiguous. V gave up 2 bases and J gave up 0 bases, with 8 bases separating them. Germline V CDR1 and CDR2: MRHNA, SNTAGT. The CDR3 length is 15 residues. The DNA for the CDR3 is TGTGCCAGCAGTGACATCGGTAGCTCCTACAATGAGCAGTTCTTC. It codes for CASSDIGSSYNEQFF.